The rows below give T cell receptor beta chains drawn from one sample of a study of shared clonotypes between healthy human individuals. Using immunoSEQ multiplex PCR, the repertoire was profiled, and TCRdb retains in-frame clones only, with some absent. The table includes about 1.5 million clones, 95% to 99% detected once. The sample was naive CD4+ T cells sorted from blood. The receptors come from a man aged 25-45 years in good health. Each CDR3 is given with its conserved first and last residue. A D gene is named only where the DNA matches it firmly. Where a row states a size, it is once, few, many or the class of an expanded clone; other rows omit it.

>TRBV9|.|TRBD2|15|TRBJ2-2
CASSDIAGASGELFF
TGTGCCAGCAGCGACATAGCGGGAGCTAGCGGGGAGCTGTTTTTT
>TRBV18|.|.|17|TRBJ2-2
CASSPPGEPFHSGELFF
TGTGCCAGCTCACCACCGGGAGAGCCTTTTCACTCGGGGGAGCTGTTTTTT
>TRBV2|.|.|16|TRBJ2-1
CASSPTGSPSYNEQFF
TGTGCCAGCAGCCCAACCGGGAGCCCGTCCTACAATGAGCAGTTCTTC
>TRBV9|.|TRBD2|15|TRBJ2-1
CASSVVLAGVAEQFF
TGTGCCAGCAGCGTAGTACTAGCGGGAGTGGCTGAGCAGTTCTTC
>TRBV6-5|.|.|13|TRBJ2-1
CASRGSSYNEQFF
TGTGCCAGCCGGGGGAGCTCCTACAATGAGCAGTTCTTC
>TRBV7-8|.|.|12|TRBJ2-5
CVSQGNEETQYF
TGTGTTTCGCAGGGGAACGAGGAGACCCAGTACTTC
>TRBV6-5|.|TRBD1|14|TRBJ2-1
CASSPGTVYNEQFF
TGTGCCAGCAGTCCTGGGACAGTCTACAATGAGCAGTTCTTC
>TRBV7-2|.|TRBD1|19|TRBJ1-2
CASSVIFFRQGAGSDGYTF
TGTGCCAGCAGCGTTATTTTTTTTCGACAGGGGGCCGGTAGTGATGGCTACACCTTC
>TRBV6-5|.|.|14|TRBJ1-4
CASSPTPVYEKLFF
TGTGCCAGCAGTCCCACCCCAGTTTATGAAAAACTGTTTTTT
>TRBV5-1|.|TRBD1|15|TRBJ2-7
CASSLDRVRDYEQYF
TGCGCCAGCAGCCTGGACAGGGTCAGGGACTACGAGCAGTACTTC
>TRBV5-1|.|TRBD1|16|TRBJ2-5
CASSQGPPGQGTRRYF
TGCGCCAGCAGCCAGGGCCCGCCGGGACAGGGGACGCGCCGGTACTTC
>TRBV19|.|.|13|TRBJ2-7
CASKLDGTYEQYF
TGTGCCAGTAAACTCGACGGGACCTACGAGCAGTACTTC
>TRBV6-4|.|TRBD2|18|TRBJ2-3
CASSDTFLAGGLGDTQYF
TGTGCCAGCAGTGACACCTTCCTAGCGGGAGGGCTCGGAGATACGCAGTATTTT
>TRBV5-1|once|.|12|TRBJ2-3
CASSSNTDTQYF
TGCGCCAGCAGCTCTAACACAGATACGCAGTATTTT
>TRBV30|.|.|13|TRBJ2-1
CAWSAGTYNEQFF
TGTGCCTGGAGTGCGGGAACATACAATGAGCAGTTCTTC
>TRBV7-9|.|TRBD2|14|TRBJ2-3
CASSPRGGPDTQYF
TGTGCCAGCAGCCCCCGGGGGGGACCAGATACGCAGTATTTT
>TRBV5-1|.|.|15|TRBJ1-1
CASSLIPGLVTEAFF
TGCGCCAGCAGCCTAATTCCAGGGTTGGTAACTGAAGCTTTCTTT
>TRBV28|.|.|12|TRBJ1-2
CASGSNLYGYTF
TGTGCCAGCGGCTCCAATCTATATGGCTACACCTTC
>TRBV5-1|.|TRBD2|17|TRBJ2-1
CASSSLHLAGQHNEQFF
TGCGCCAGCAGCTCACTTCACTTAGCGGGTCAACACAATGAGCAGTTCTTC
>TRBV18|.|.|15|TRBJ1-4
CASSRTEATNEKLFF
TGTGCCAGCTCGCGGACAGAAGCAACTAATGAAAAACTGTTTTTT
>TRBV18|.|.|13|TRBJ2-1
CASSPPGGLEQFF
TGTGCCAGCTCACCACCTGGGGGGCTCGAGCAGTTCTTC
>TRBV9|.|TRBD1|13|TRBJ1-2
CASSAGQGRGYTF
TGTGCCAGCAGCGCCGGACAGGGACGAGGCTACACCTTC
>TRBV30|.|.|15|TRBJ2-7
CAWSVQPSGSYEQYF
TGTGCCTGGAGTGTACAACCATCCGGGTCCTACGAGCAGTACTTC
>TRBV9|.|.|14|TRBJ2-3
CASSVDGSTDTQYF
TGTGCCAGCAGCGTAGACGGGTCCACAGATACGCAGTATTTT
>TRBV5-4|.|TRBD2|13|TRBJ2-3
CAAEASGRHTQYF
TGTGCCGCAGAGGCTAGCGGGAGACATACGCAGTATTTT
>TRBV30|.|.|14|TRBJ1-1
CAWSVWGSNTEAFF
TGTGCCTGGAGTGTATGGGGATCGAACACTGAAGCTTTCTTT
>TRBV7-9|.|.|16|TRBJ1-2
CASSFRAPGVNYGYTF
TGTGCCAGCAGCTTCAGGGCTCCTGGGGTTAACTATGGCTACACCTTC
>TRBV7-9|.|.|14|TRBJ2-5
CASSLISGRETQYF
TGTGCCAGCAGCTTAATTTCGGGTCGAGAGACCCAGTACTTC
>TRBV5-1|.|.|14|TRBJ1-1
CASRREYMNTEAFF
TGCGCCAGCAGGAGGGAATACATGAACACTGAAGCTTTCTTT
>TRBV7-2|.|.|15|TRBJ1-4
CASSLGPGRDEKLFF
TGTGCCAGCAGCTTAGGACCAGGGCGGGATGAAAAACTGTTTTTT
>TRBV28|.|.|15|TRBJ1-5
CASSFGGSGNQPQHF
TGTGCCAGCAGTTTTGGGGGGAGTGGCAATCAGCCCCAGCATTTT
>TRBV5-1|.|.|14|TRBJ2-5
CASSETAASETQYF
TGCGCCAGCAGCGAGACGGCGGCAAGTGAGACCCAGTACTTC
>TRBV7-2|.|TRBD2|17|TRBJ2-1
CASSYAAASGRSGEQFF
TGTGCCAGCAGCTATGCGGCGGCTAGCGGGAGGTCGGGTGAGCAGTTCTTC
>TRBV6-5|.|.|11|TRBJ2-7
CASSDVYEQYF
TGTGCCAGCAGTGACGTCTACGAGCAGTACTTC
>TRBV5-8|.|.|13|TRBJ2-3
CASSSHPADTQYF
TGTGCCAGCAGCTCACACCCCGCAGATACGCAGTATTTT
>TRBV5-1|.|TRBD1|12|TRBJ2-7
CASARTGHEQYF
TGCGCCAGCGCCCGGACAGGCCACGAGCAGTACTTC
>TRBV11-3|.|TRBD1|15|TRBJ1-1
CASSLGAGDSTEAFF
TGTGCCAGCAGCTTAGGCGCCGGGGACAGCACTGAAGCTTTCTTT
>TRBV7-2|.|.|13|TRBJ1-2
CASSLATYYGYTF
TGTGCCAGCAGCTTAGCCACCTACTATGGCTACACCTTC
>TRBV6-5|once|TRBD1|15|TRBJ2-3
CASRPQGARTDTQYF
TGTGCCAGCAGACCCCAGGGGGCCCGCACAGATACGCAGTATTTT
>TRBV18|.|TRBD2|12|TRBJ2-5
CASSRTSGTQYF
TGTGCCAGCTCACGGACTAGCGGGACCCAGTACTTC
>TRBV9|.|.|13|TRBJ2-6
CASSVDGANVLTF
TGTGCCAGCAGCGTAGATGGGGCCAACGTCCTGACTTTC
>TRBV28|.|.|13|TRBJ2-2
CASSEKVGGELFF
TGTGCCAGCAGTGAAAAAGTGGGCGGGGAGCTGTTTTTT
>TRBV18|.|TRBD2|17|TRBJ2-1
CASSYRRLAGVDNEQFF
TGTGCCAGCTCTTACCGGAGACTAGCGGGAGTTGATAATGAGCAGTTCTTC
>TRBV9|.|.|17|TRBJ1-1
CASSVELGERGNTEAFF
TGTGCCAGCAGCGTAGAGCTGGGGGAACGGGGGAACACTGAAGCTTTCTTT
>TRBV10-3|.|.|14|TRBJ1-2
CAISGVRVPNGYTF
TGTGCCATCAGTGGGGTCAGGGTCCCTAATGGCTACACCTTC
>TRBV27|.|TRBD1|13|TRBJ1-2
CASSHRTGDGYTF
TGTGCCAGCAGTCACAGGACAGGGGACGGCTACACCTTC
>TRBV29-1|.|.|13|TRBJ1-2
CSVSGRQNYGYTF
TGCAGCGTTAGCGGGCGCCAGAACTATGGCTACACCTTC
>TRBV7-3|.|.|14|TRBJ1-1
CASSIKVGNTEAFF
TGTGCCAGCAGCATAAAAGTTGGGAACACTGAAGCTTTCTTT
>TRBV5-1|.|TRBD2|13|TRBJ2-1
CASSSGTLNEQFF
TGCGCCAGCTCCAGCGGGACGCTCAATGAGCAGTTCTTC
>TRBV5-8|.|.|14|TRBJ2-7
CASSHTGSGYEQYF
TGTGCCAGCAGCCACACGGGGAGCGGCTACGAGCAGTACTTC